Sequencing of this TCR beta chain was carried out in a study of T cell responses to AZD1222 COVID-19 vaccine listed by TCRdb under 2021. In terms of the full investigation: AZD1222 recipients whose second dose came at about 4 weeks and those whose second dose came at about 12 weeks were combined into one group, since spike-specific TCR depth and breadth did not differ between the two schedules. A total of 240 or so trial participants underwent TCR sequencing, of whom 200 to 220 had received two doses of AZD1222 and roughly 26 had received two doses of the MenACWY control vaccine. Trial participants were enrolled into age subgroups of 18-55, 56-69 and 70-plus years, which contained 148, 28 and 57 TCR-sequenced participants, respectively. Here is what the overall study found, with its caveats: A significant rise in spike-specific TCR breadth and depth was observed after two AZD1222 doses relative to day 0 and relative to MenACWY recipients. Nearly half of unique spike-specific TCRs reportedly recognized epitopes outside regions mutated in the B.1.351 and B.1.1.7 variants. The vaccine-associated CD4 TCRs covered the entire spike protein, and the dominant responses fell in regions 160-218 and 743-854. Most participants were white British and females outnumbered males, and the authors suggested that clonal diversity may have been underestimated. In the small 56-69-year group, the increase in depth fell short of significance, most likely because of low power. Because no day 14 peak-response samples were available, repertoires were characterized only after the peak T cell response. Conclusions about previously exposed vaccinees are limited, since just six or seven AZD1222 recipients were seropositive for SARS-CoV-2 at baseline.

In regard to this clone: This clone's antigen is unknown. No base qualities exist here, and no much larger clone lies one base off it.

The CDR3 covers 13 residues, taking in both the cysteine and the phenylalanine. The kept DNA is CDR3 alone, 39 bases in frame from the first base. Sequences KGHSH (CDR1) and LQKENI (CDR2) are obtained from the germline V gene. V lost 3 bases and J lost 7 bases; the stretch between them is 10 bases long. Taken with the paper, the label for time point translates to: baseline before first vaccination. The vaccinee samples were drawn from two UK trials, COV001 and COV002, one of which was a single-blind randomized controlled phase 2/3 trial testing AZD1222 (ChAdOx1 nCoV-19) in healthy adults. For TCRbeta chain sequencing, PBMC samples were collected from trial participants at day 0 and at day 28 after the second dose. The CDR3 regions of human TCRbeta chains were subjected to immunosequencing. The study's processing was this. Repertoire TCRs were matched against a reference library of SARS-CoV-2-specific TCRs generated with the MIRA antigen-specificity platform. Breadth was defined as the fraction of unique TCRs that were SARS-CoV-2-associated. Depth was defined as the fraction of total T cells that were SARS-CoV-2-associated. Using the MIRA data, every spike-specific TCR was mapped to the spike region that the TCR reacted to and assigned to either a CD4 or a CD8 class. Log10-transformed breadth and depth values were compared by one-way ANOVA with Sidak's multiple comparisons tests. TCRdb provides this immuneACCESS table in a form limited to in-frame rearrangements. Some clones are lacking; in checked studies, under half of them reflect an unresolved V gene, and why the rest are absent is not known. V and J calls plus clone size are reproduced from that table; the DNA served to infer D and trimming. The sample yields 170,000 or so clones; 87% were counted once. The top ten hold about 3% of the sample.

Here the sequenced sample was peripheral blood, taken on day 0 of AZD1222 vaccination. Recombination joined TRBV18 with TRBJ1-3; the best D guess is TRBD1, with 5 bases matching. The receptor comes from an adult in good health. The DNA is TGTGCCAGCTCACCGGGGGAAAGGAACACCATATATTTT. Translated, this gives CASSPGERNTIYF. Reference TRBV18 and TRBJ1-3 genes cover what lies past the CDR3, so the full variable domain is NAGVMQNPRHLVRRRGQEARLRCSPMKGHSHVYWYRQLPEEGLKFMVYLQKENIIDESGMPKERFSAEFPKEGPSILRIQQVVRGDSAAYFCASSPGERNTIYFGEGSWLTVV.